The 13 T cell receptor beta chains below all came from one sample that was sequenced in a study of shared clonotypes between healthy human individuals. Profiling relied on immunoSEQ multiplex PCR, and the TCRdb table lists in-frame clones only, not all of them. This sample has about 2 million clones, with 85% to 95% found just once. Naive CD8 cells, CD45RO-negative and positively selected for CCR7, excluded terminally differentiated effector memory CD45RA+ cells. The source material was naive CD8+ T cells sorted from blood. The receptor source for this set is a man aged 18 to 29 in good health.

The DNA for the CDR3 is TGTGCCAGCAGCCAAGATCGGGGGTTCTCTAGCACAGATACGCAGTATTTT. This translates into CASSQDRGFSSTDTQYF. The rearrangement joins TRBV4-2 to TRBJ2-3; maybe TRBD2 (6 bases). V lost 0 bases and J 0 bases, leaving 13 bases between the germline ends. The CDR3 covers 17 residues. CDR1 and CDR2 from the germline V gene are LGHNA and YNFKEQ.

V and J are TRBV9 and TRBJ2-5; D not certain. The V and J ends lost 0 bases and 0 bases respectively, with 6 bases between them. The V gene's germline CDR1 is SGDLS and CDR2 YYNGEE. The CDR3 covers 14 residues. CDR3 loop: CASSVDEYQETQYF. DNA for the CDR3: TGTGCCAGCAGCGTAGATGAATACCAAGAGACCCAGTACTTC.

This chain links TRBV5-1 with TRBJ1-2; the D gene is possibly TRBD1 (5 bases). Germline CDR1 reads SGHRS; CDR2 reads YFSETQ. This CDR3 has 15 residues. With 4 bases removed from V and 0 bases from J, the gap between germline ends came to 13 bases. The CDR3 protein is CASSLTPGANYGYTF. The CDR3 bases are TGCGCCAGCAGCCTCACCCCGGGGGCTAACTATGGCTACACCTTC.

The chain links TRBV13 to TRBJ2-2, with 7 bases matching TRBD1. This CDR3 contains 14 residues. The germline gives CDR1 PRHDT, CDR2 FYEKMQ (reference sequence). Germline trimming cut 5 bases from V and 3 bases from J; bases unmatched to any gene: 3. The CDR3 DNA is TGTGCCAGCAGCCCAGACAGGGACACCGGGGAGCTGTTTTTT. It is translated as CASSPDRDTGELFF.

The chain employs TRBV4-1 and TRBJ2-7; tentative D call: TRBD1 (6 bases). In germline, CDR1 is MGHRA, CDR2 YSYEKL. The length of the CDR3 is 15 residues. Trimming took off 4 bases at V and 5 bases at J, with 18 bases between the two ends. The CDR3 protein is CASSPQTGRVNEQYF. The CDR3, as DNA: TGCGCCAGCAGCCCCCAGACAGGACGGGTGAACGAGCAGTACTTC.

This chain uses TRBV28 with TRBJ1-5; no definite D call. The germline gives CDR1 MDHEN, CDR2 SYDVKM. The CDR3 sequence is 13 residues long. Trimming cost V 6 bases and J 9 bases, with 15 bases left between them. CDR3: CASSLDRAGPQHF. CDR3 in DNA: TGTGCCAGCAGCCTTGACCGGGCAGGGCCCCAGCATTTT.

The genes are TRBV5-1 and TRBJ2-2, with D possibly matching TRBD1 (5 bases). Per the germline V gene, CDR1 is SGHRS and CDR2 is YFSETQ. The V and J ends lost 4 bases and 2 bases respectively, with 12 bases between them. The CDR3 consists of 15 residues. CDR3 protein: CASSRQTGNTGELFF. DNA of the CDR3: TGCGCCAGCAGCAGGCAAACAGGAAACACCGGGGAGCTGTTTTTT.

V gene TRBV7-8 combines with J gene TRBJ2-5; maybe TRBD2 (7 bases). Trimming stripped 5 bases from V and 5 bases from J, with 15 bases between. The CDR3 covers 14 residues. CDR1 is SGHVS, CDR2 FQNEAQ, per germline. CDR3 nucleotides: TGTGCCAGCAGCCCAACAGGGAGGGGGGAGACCCAGTACTTC. Its translation: CASSPTGRGETQYF. The full variable domain, in which reference TRBV7-8 and TRBJ2-5 provide the parts outside the CDR3, is GAGVSQSPRYKVAKRGQDVALRCDPISGHVSLFWYQQALGQGPEFLTYFQNEAQLDKSGLPSDRFFAERPEGSVSTLKIQRTQQEDSAVYLCASSPTGRGETQYFGPGTRLLVL.

This clone was picked up one time. This chain links TRBV28 with TRBJ2-7, with 12 positions matching TRBD1. Germline CDR1 and CDR2: MDHEN and SYDVKM. The CDR3 length is 16 residues. Germline trimming cut 5 bases from V and 4 bases from J; bases unmatched to any gene: 9. CDR3 sequence (DNA): TGTGCCAGCAGTGGCCCGGGGACAGGGGGCGCGTACGAGCAGTACTTC. Residues: CASSGPGTGGAYEQYF.

The V gene is TRBV5-1, the J gene TRBJ2-5; 12 nucleotides align to TRBD2. The CDR3 is 14 residues long. After removal of 4 bases from V and 5 bases from J, the junction contained 3 bases not matched to a gene. Per germline, CDR1 SGHRS and CDR2 YFSETQ. CDR3 amino acids: CASSTGTSGETQYF. CDR3 bases: TGCGCCAGCAGCACCGGGACTAGCGGGGAGACCCAGTACTTC. Looking up the rest from reference TRBV5-1 and TRBJ2-5 gives the full variable domain: KAGVTQTPRYLIKTRGQQVTLSCSPISGHRSVSWYQQTPGQGLQFLFEYFSETQRNKGNFPGRFSGRQFSNSRSEMNVSTLELGDSALYLCASSTGTSGETQYFGPGTRLLVL.

V gene TRBV5-4 combines with J gene TRBJ2-7; D is possibly TRBD2 (5 bases). This CDR3 has 14 residues. CDR1 SGHNT and CDR2 YYREEE come from the germline V gene (reference sequence). Trimming stripped 3 bases from V and 3 bases from J, with 13 bases between. In DNA, the CDR3 is TGTGCCAGCAGCTCAGACGGGATCCTCTACGAGCAGTACTTC. This translates into CASSSDGILYEQYF.

The chain is built from TRBV10-3 and TRBJ2-1; 7 positions agree with TRBD2. CDR1 and CDR2 (germline): ENHRY, SYGVKD. CDR3 size: 16 residues. V was clipped by 4 bases and J by 0 bases; unmatched bases: 6. Written as DNA, the CDR3 is TGTGCCATCAGTGGAAGCGGGGCGAGCTCCTACAATGAGCAGTTCTTC. It is translated as CAISGSGASSYNEQFF.

The chain carries TRBV29-1 and TRBJ1-3, with D possibly matching TRBD1 (5 bases). Trimming cost V 5 bases and J 1 base, with 15 bases left between them. Germline assignment: CDR1 SQVTM and CDR2 ANQGSEA. This CDR3 contains 15 residues. The CDR3 loop reads CSVIIVGGSGNTIYF. The CDR3 DNA reads TGCAGCGTTATAATTGTCGGGGGATCTGGAAACACCATATATTTT.